What follows is one TCR beta chain and its context. This clone qualifies as large (0.1 to 1%). This receptor's antigen is unknown. No much larger clone is present one base from it, and per-base qualities are unavailable. This record comes from a study of immune evolution from preneoplasia to lung adenocarcinoma (dated by TCRdb to about 2021). Looking at the study overall: HLA loss of heterozygosity was observed in roughly 7%, 15% and 33% of AIS, MIA and ADC lesions, respectively, and was not observed in any AAH lesions. The study used immune gene expression, TCR sequencing and multiplex immunofluorescence to profile the immune contexture of lung adenocarcinoma precursors and invasive adenocarcinoma. Resected precursor lesions (AAH, AIS, MIA) and invasive adenocarcinomas were compared against paired morphologically normal lung tissue. Sample size was determined by specimen availability and not by a prior power calculation. Whole exome sequencing and methylation data from the same cohort of nodules were integrated with the immune data. In total, the cohort included 45 to 65 patients with pulmonary nodules, all of whom underwent surgical resection. A total of some 53 patients contributed TCR sequencing data. It was reported in the study that 95 to 120 samples were used for TCR sequencing. POLYSOLVER was used to infer Class I HLA alleles from exome data, while LOHHLA was used to detect allele-specific HLA loss.

Points the paper makes about the study in general: The findings rested on association rather than direct causation, and larger cohorts with long-term follow-up and longitudinal biopsies were considered necessary. Normal lung showed the highest clonality, whereas later-stage lesions appeared to have higher T cell density and diversity but lower clonality. T cell clonality was highest in KRAS-mutant nodules compared with EGFR-mutant or double wild-type lesions. Because all patients came from Japan and China, whether the findings apply to Western populations was uncertain. Normal lung had the highest top T cell clone frequencies, which appeared to decline progressively from AAH through AIS, MIA and invasive adenocarcinoma.

The patients had resection in Japan or China between about 2013 and 2017. The histologic diagnosis of each case was independently confirmed on H&E slides by two lung cancer pathologists. Premalignant or tumor cells were enriched for nucleic acid extraction by macro-dissection performed after pathologic assessment. The AllPrep DNA/RNA FFPE Kit was used to isolate DNA from FFPE tissue. The CDR3 spans 15 residues, from the cysteine through the phenylalanine. CDR3 DNA is the only sequence kept; it has 45 bases, read in frame from the first base. For CDR1 and CDR2, the germline V gene lists MGHRA and YSYEKL. V and J are truncated by 0 bases and 5 bases respectively, leaving an intervening sequence of 13 bases. Using the immunoSEQ hsTCRbeta Kit, TCR beta CDR3 regions were sequenced from DNA. In the paper's pipeline: The ImmunoSEQ Analyzer was used to analyse the TCR sequencing data. T cell clonality was defined as 1 minus Pielou's evenness, calculated on productive rearrangements. To measure T cell diversity, the inverse Simpson index was applied to productive templates. T cell density was defined as TCR beta template counts normalized to usable DNA, with usable DNA estimated by amplification and sequencing of housekeeping genes. TCR metrics were compared across histologic stages using two-sided Kruskal-Wallis tests. Held by TCRdb, this immuneACCESS table contains in-frame sequences only and omits some clones. Under half of the omission traces to an unresolved V gene where checked; the cause of the rest is unknown. The DNA gave D and trimming, while V, J and clone size come from that table. The sample has around 3,900 clones on record, around 80% of them singletons. The biggest ten clones account for 11% to 15% of the sample.

The V and J genes are TRBV4-1 and TRBJ1-1, with the D gene not confidently named. Sequenced material: FFPE invasive lung adenocarcinoma tissue. The cell subset or site label corresponds to: frankly invasive lung adenocarcinoma (ADC). This receptor was obtained from a person aged 70 to 85 with invasive lung adenocarcinoma. Some clones in this sample may be carry-over from other donors' samples. The DNA reads as follows: TGCGCCAGCAGCCAAGATCGGCCGGGGAGGACTGAAGCTTTCTTT. The encoded protein is CASSQDRPGRTEAFF.